This paragraph covers one TCR beta chain sequence. The data derive from a study of blood T cell repertoires in COVID-19. Study details: Collection of acute and convalescent COVID-19 samples took place in the United States, Italy and Spain. In each case, the material was cDNA or gDNA derived from T cells, B-cell-depleted T cells, or PBMCs.

J was trimmed by 4 bases and V by 2 bases; bases with no gene match: 2. Germline CDR1 reads MNHEY; CDR2 reads SVGAGI. This CDR3 region has 13 residues. Authors' data handling: Estimation of nucleated cell counts relied on the amplification of reference gene primers. TCRdb's copy holds only in-frame clones and misses some; the assay was immunoSEQ multiplex PCR. The V and J calls and the clone size are those of that table, but D and trimming were determined from the DNA. The data contain roughly 210,000 clones, around 90% of them singletons. Material: peripheral blood. The rearrangement uses TRBV6-5 and TRBJ2-7; TRBD1 matches at 7 bases. The receptor comes from a man between 70 and 80 years old with acute or convalescent COVID-19. This CDR3 reads CASSYTRGYEQYF. CDR3 nucleotides: TGTGCCAGCAGTTACACCAGGGGGTACGAGCAGTACTTC.